Below, 32 T cell receptor beta chains from the same sample are listed, as sequenced in a study of blood T cells in healthy people across ages. PCR was performed a second time for about 7 to 11 cycles using a sample-barcoded 5' primer and a J-beta primer mix. TCRdb analysed the 5' RACE reads with MiXCR anew, one entry per CDR3 protein. This sample yields roughly 1.5 million distinct CDR3 sequences, of which 35% to 45% are seen a single time; about 3.8% belongs to the top ten. Sequencing was carried out using blood. The receptors come from a woman younger than 35 in good health.

A few counts support this clonotype. The chain recombines TRBV6-5 with TRBJ1-2, with D maybe TRBD1 (5 bases). Germline assignment: CDR1 MNHEY and CDR2 SVGAGI. The CDR3 runs 15 residues. The V gene lost 2 bases and the J gene lost 5 bases, with 15 bases spanning the gap. Written as DNA, the CDR3 is TGTGCCAGCAGTTACGTGGGTCCTAAGGGGTATGGCTACACCTTC. Amino acids: CASSYVGPKGYGYTF.

This sequence joins TRBV15 and TRBJ1-1; D possibly corresponds to TRBD1 (5 bases). There are 15 residues in the CDR3. Germline V gene lookup returns CDR1 LNHNV and CDR2 YYDKDF (reference sequence). Deletions cut 4 bases from V and 3 bases from J, with 15 bases between. The CDR3 region has the DNA TGTGCCACCAGCATTCCCGGGGGGAGGGACACTGAAGCTTTCTTT. Encoded protein: CATSIPGGRDTEAFF.

This clonotype was detected a few times. This sequence joins TRBV30 and TRBJ1-2; D remains ambiguous. V lost 3 bases, J lost 5 bases, and 10 bases lay in between. This CDR3 region has 12 residues. Germline CDR1 and CDR2: GTSNPN and SVGIG (reference sequence). The CDR3, as DNA: TGTGCCTGGAGCGGTGGGTCTTATGGCTACACCTTC. This sequence encodes CAWSGGSYGYTF.

The chain couples TRBV20-1 to TRBJ1-2; D is perhaps TRBD1 (5 bases). V lost 3 bases and J 0 bases, leaving 8 bases between the germline ends. The germline V gene has CDR1 DFQATT and CDR2 SNEGSKA (reference sequence). The CDR3 extends over 13 amino acids. The CDR3 loop is CSARHRSNYGYTF. As DNA, the CDR3 is TGCAGTGCTAGGCACAGGTCTAACTATGGCTACACCTTC.

The chain joins TRBV3-1 to TRBJ2-3; 9 bases are shared with TRBD1. J lost 5 bases, V lost 5 bases, and 8 bases had no gene match. CDR3 size: 15 residues. CDR1 and CDR2 from the germline V gene are LGHDT and YNNKEL (reference sequence). The CDR3, as DNA: TGTGCCAGCAGCACTCACAGGGGGCGCTTAGATACGCAGTATTTT. It is translated as CASSTHRGRLDTQYF.

V and J are TRBV11-2 and TRBJ2-5; 8 bases are shared with TRBD1. CDR3 length: 15 amino acids. Trimming took 6 bases from V and 11 from J; bases not matched to a gene: 17. CDR1 and CDR2 from the germline V gene are SGHAT and FQNNGV. CDR3 amino acids: CASSRDRRLSNEQYF. The CDR3 nucleotides are TGTGCCAGCAGTAGGGACAGGAGGCTCAGTAATGAGCAGTACTTC.

This clonotype was found a few times. The chain uses TRBV12-3 or TRBV12-4 and TRBJ1-5; D unresolved. The CDR3 spans 13 residues. Trimming pared 5 bases from V and 2 bases from J, leaving 7 bases between. The CDR3 loop is CASSPRRNQPQHF. The CDR3 bases are TGTGCCAGCAGTCCCCGGCGCAATCAGCCCCAGCATTTT.

The chain combines TRBV14 with TRBJ1-2, with D perhaps TRBD1 (5 bases). This CDR3 is 15 amino acids long. The V end was cut by 0 bases, the J end by 0 bases, with 8 bases between. Germline V CDR1 and CDR2: SGHDN, FVKESK. The CDR3 region has the DNA TGTGCCAGCAGCCAAGATCAGGGATCTAACTATGGCTACACCTTC. Amino acid sequence: CASSQDQGSNYGYTF. Based on the CDR3 plus reference TRBV14 and TRBJ1-2, the full variable domain is EAGVTQFPSHSVIEKGQTVTLRCDPISGHDNLYWYRRVMGKEIKFLLHFVKESKQDESGMPNNRFLAERTGGTYSTLKVQPAELEDSGVYFCASSQDQGSNYGYTFGSGTRLTVV.

The chain links TRBV7-8 to TRBJ1-1; perhaps TRBD1 as D (5 bases). V was clipped by 6 bases and J by 3 bases, with 14 bases between them. The CDR3 runs to 14 residues. The germline V gene has CDR1 SGHVS and CDR2 FQNEAQ. In nucleotides, the CDR3 is TGTGCCAGCAGTCCGGGACGGTGGGACACTGAAGCTTTCTTT. Amino acid sequence: CASSPGRWDTEAFF.

This clonotype was observed a handful of times. At one end, the junction sequence differs from germline, possibly due to a read error. The chain links TRBV25-1 to TRBJ1-5; TRBD1 matches at 8 bases. Germline CDR1 and CDR2: MGHDK and SYGVNS. The CDR3 spans 13 residues. CDR3 DNA: TGTGCCGGCAGTGCGACAGGGGTTCAGCCCCAGCATTTT. Its translation: CAGSATGVQPQHF. The full variable domain, its missing parts supplied by reference TRBV25-1 and TRBJ1-5, is EADIYQTPRYLVIGTGKKITLECSQTMGHDKMYWYQQDPGMELHLIHYSYGVNSTEKGDLSSESTVSRIRTEHFPLTLESARPSHTSQYLCAGSATGVQPQHFGDGTRLSIL.

The V and J genes are TRBV7-2 and TRBJ2-7; D possibly corresponds to TRBD2 (5 bases). This CDR3 contains 15 residues. Trimming removed 6 bases at V and 0 bases at J, with 15 bases between. Germline V gives CDR1 SGHTA, CDR2 FQGNSA. The CDR3 DNA reads TGTGCCAGCAGTTCCCAGAGAGCGGTCTCCTACGAGCAGTACTTC. Translated: CASSSQRAVSYEQYF.

CDR3 nucleotide sequence: TGTGCCAGCAGTTCCCCCCGAGCGGGGAAAGAGACCCAGTACTTC. Protein sequence: CASSSPRAGKETQYF. The chain has TRBV6-5 and TRBJ2-5, with 7 bases aligning to TRBD2. The CDR3 sequence is 15 residues long. The germline V gene has CDR1 MNHEY and CDR2 SVGAGI. Trimming removed 4 bases from V and 3 bases from J; junction bases left unmatched: 8.

This sequence joins TRBV6-1 and TRBJ2-4, with TRBD1 identical over 7 bases. Trimming at V came to 4 bases and at J to 0 bases, leaving 6 bases not matched to a gene. Germline CDR1 is MNHNS and CDR2 is SASEGT. The CDR3 sequence is 16 residues long. The CDR3 reads CASSADRQEAKNIQYF. The DNA of the CDR3 is TGTGCCAGCAGTGCGGACAGGCAAGAAGCCAAAAACATTCAGTACTTC.

The chain combines TRBV18 with TRBJ2-3; D is possibly TRBD1 (6 bases). CDR1 is KGHSH, CDR2 LQKENI, per germline. Trimming took off 5 bases at V and 9 bases at J, with 21 bases between the two ends. The CDR3 extends over 15 amino acids. The CDR3 nucleotides read TGTGCCAGCTCAACCAGGGGCAGGGCCCGAGGGACGCAGTATTTT. Residues: CASSTRGRARGTQYF.

The genes are TRBV7-9 and TRBJ2-5; possibly TRBD2 for D (5 bases). V lost 6 bases and J lost 11, with 16 bases in between. The CDR3 consists of 12 residues. Looked up from germline, CDR1 is SEHNR and CDR2 is FQNEAQ (reference sequence). The CDR3 reads CASRILVGEQYF. CDR3 coding DNA: TGTGCCAGCAGAATACTCGTTGGGGAGCAGTACTTC.

This clonotype has ten or more counts. The chain carries TRBV29-1 and TRBJ2-3, with D perhaps matching TRBD1 or TRBD2 (5 bases each). Trimming shortened V by 4 bases and J by 4 bases, and 9 bases separated the two germline ends. This CDR3 region has 12 residues. Per germline, CDR1 SQVTM and CDR2 ANQGSEA. CDR3 nucleotides: TGCAGCGTTGGGGACGTGGCAGATACGCAGTATTTT. Its protein is CSVGDVADTQYF.

V and J are TRBV5-1 and TRBJ2-3, with D perhaps TRBD1 or TRBD2 (5 bases each). The CDR3 is 14 residues long. The V end was cut by 3 bases, the J end by 3 bases, with 11 bases between. The germline CDR1 and CDR2 sequences are SGHRS and YFSETQ. This chain's CDR3 is CASSSIGTTDTQYF. The CDR3 DNA reads as TGCGCCAGCAGCTCCATCGGGACGACAGATACGCAGTATTTT.

This clonotype was seen only a few times. This chain links TRBV20-1 with TRBJ2-1; possibly TRBD1 or TRBD2 for D (5 bases each). The last part of the DNA fits TRBJ2-7 better; the J call may be wrong. This CDR3 spans 16 amino acids. In germline, CDR1 is DFQATT, CDR2 SNEGSKA (reference sequence). CDR3 in DNA: TGCAGTGCTAGAAGAAAGGGACGAGTATACTACAATGAGCAGTACTTC. Translating gives CSARRKGRVYYNEQYF.

This clonotype showed up just a few times. This rearrangement joins TRBV27 to TRBJ2-5; TRBD1 is a possible D gene (5 bases). The end of the DNA aligns better with TRBJ2-7, so the J call may be wrong. Germline values: CDR1 MNHEY, CDR2 SMNVEV (reference sequence). The CDR3 is made up of 15 amino acids. This CDR3 reads CASSLSAGLADEQYF. The CDR3 DNA sequence: TGTGCCAGCAGTTTATCCGCAGGGCTCGCTGACGAGCAGTACTTC.

The sample holds a few counts of this clonotype. The V and J genes are TRBV6-2 or TRBV6-3 and TRBJ2-1; TRBD2 agrees at 9 bases. V lost 6 bases to trimming and J lost 6 bases; unmatched junction nucleotides: 12. The CDR3 covers 16 residues. CDR1 and CDR2 from the germline V gene are MNHEY and SVGEGT. The CDR3 sequence is CASSPSAGGRLNEQFF. The CDR3 nucleotides read TGTGCCAGCAGCCCCTCTGCGGGGGGGCGCCTCAATGAGCAGTTCTTC.

V gene TRBV7-9 combines with J gene TRBJ2-3; D may be TRBD1 (6 bases). The CDR3 contains 16 residues. Germline V gene data show CDR1 as SEHNR and CDR2 as FQNEAQ (reference sequence). Trimming took off 1 base at V and 2 bases at J, with 13 bases between the two ends. Here the CDR3 reads CASSLDGTLSTDTQYF. DNA of the CDR3: TGTGCCAGCAGCTTAGACGGGACACTATCCACAGATACGCAGTATTTT.

The rearrangement uses TRBV6-5 and TRBJ1-3; possibly TRBD1 for D (5 bases). Trimming took 2 bases from V and 4 from J, leaving 12 bases between them. The CDR3 sequence is 15 residues long. Germline-derived CDR1 and CDR2 are MNHEY and SVGAGI. The CDR3 sequence: CASSYAGNAGNTIYF. Here the CDR3 DNA reads TGTGCCAGCAGTTACGCAGGGAATGCAGGAAACACCATATATTTT.

CDR3 nucleotide sequence: TGCAGCACTTCCACCTCTACAGGGAGCTATGGCTACACCTTC. Protein sequence: CSTSTSTGSYGYTF. The rearrangement links TRBV29-1 to TRBJ1-2; D is perhaps TRBD1 (6 bases). The CDR3 contains 14 residues. V was shortened by 8 bases and J by 4 bases, with 20 bases between the two germline ends. Germline assignment: CDR1 SQVTM and CDR2 ANQGSEA.

This rearrangement joins TRBV7-2 to TRBJ2-7; the D gene is possibly TRBD2 (6 bases). Germline assignment: CDR1 SGHTA and CDR2 FQGNSA. V was pared by 1 base and J by 3 bases, with 16 bases between. CDR3 size: 16 residues. In DNA, the CDR3 is TGTGCCAGCAGCTTAGTGAGTCGGGAGCCATTCTACGAGCAGTACTTC. It specifies CASSLVSREPFYEQYF.

V usage is TRBV7-2 and J usage is TRBJ1-5, with 8 positions matching TRBD1. V dropped 5 bases and J dropped 5; count of bases not matched to a gene: 11. Germline lookup yields CDR1 SGHTA and CDR2 FQGNSA. The CDR3 covers 16 residues. The DNA for the CDR3 is TGTGCCAGCAGCAAATATCCGGGACAGGTTCATCAGCCCCAGCATTTT. This translates into CASSKYPGQVHQPQHF.

The chain employs TRBV12-3 or TRBV12-4 and TRBJ2-7; TRBD1 matches 7 bases. Trimming took 5 bases from V and 4 from J; bases not matched to a gene: 8. The CDR3 extends over 14 amino acids. The CDR3: CASSPYRGRYEQYF. The DNA of the CDR3 is TGTGCCAGCAGTCCGTACAGGGGCAGGTACGAGCAGTACTTC.

V gene TRBV12-3 or TRBV12-4 combines with J gene TRBJ1-1; D uncertain. Between the trimmed V and J ends, which lost 10 bases and 1 base, there was a span of 7 bases. The CDR3 length is 11 residues. CDR3 DNA sequence: TGTGCCATCGGACGGAACACTGAAGCTTTCTTT. Translation gives CAIGRNTEAFF.

The chain recombines TRBV9 with TRBJ2-1; D is possibly TRBD1 (6 bases). The CDR3 has 16 amino acids. V gave up 4 bases and J gave up 5 bases, with 19 bases separating them. The germline V gene has CDR1 SGDLS and CDR2 YYNGEE. The DNA for the CDR3 is TGTGCCAGCAGCTTTGCCCAGGGGCAGGGGAACAATGAGCAGTTCTTC. Protein product: CASSFAQGQGNNEQFF.

The chain has TRBV11-1 and TRBJ2-3, with D unresolved. Germline CDR1 SGHAT, CDR2 FQDESV (reference sequence). V was cut by 5 bases and J by 4 bases, with 16 bases left in between. The CDR3 sequence is 15 residues long. For the CDR3, the DNA is TGTGCCAGCAGCCCGTCTCCCACAAGACCAGATACGCAGTATTTT. Translated, it gives CASSPSPTRPDTQYF.

The rearrangement joins TRBV16 to TRBJ1-2, with 7 bases lining up with TRBD1. The CDR3 is 15 amino acids. Germline CDR1 KGHSY, CDR2 FQNENV. V was pared by 1 base and J by 5 bases, with 7 bases of the junction left unmatched. The CDR3 spells CASSQWLGGTYGYTF. In DNA form, the CDR3 reads TGTGCCAGCAGCCAATGGCTAGGGGGCACATATGGCTACACCTTC.

The chain joins TRBV12-5 to TRBJ2-2; possibly TRBD1 for D (6 bases). Per the germline V gene, CDR1 is LGHNT and CDR2 is FRNRAP. This CDR3 comprises 15 residues. V lost 1 base to trimming and J lost 6 bases, with 12 bases between them. The CDR3 loop reads CASGLASRGSGELFF. In DNA form, the CDR3 reads TGTGCTAGTGGTTTGGCGTCCAGGGGTTCCGGGGAGCTGTTTTTT.

The chain joins TRBV7-9 to TRBJ2-7; D is possibly TRBD1 or TRBD2 (5 bases each). CDR1 is SEHNR and CDR2 is FQNEAQ in the germline V gene (reference sequence). V dropped 5 bases and J dropped 0 bases, with 14 bases sitting between them. CDR3 length: 15 amino acids. The DNA of the CDR3 is TGTGCCAGCAGCCCGCGAGGGGCTTTCTCCTACGAGCAGTACTTC. It translates to CASSPRGAFSYEQYF.